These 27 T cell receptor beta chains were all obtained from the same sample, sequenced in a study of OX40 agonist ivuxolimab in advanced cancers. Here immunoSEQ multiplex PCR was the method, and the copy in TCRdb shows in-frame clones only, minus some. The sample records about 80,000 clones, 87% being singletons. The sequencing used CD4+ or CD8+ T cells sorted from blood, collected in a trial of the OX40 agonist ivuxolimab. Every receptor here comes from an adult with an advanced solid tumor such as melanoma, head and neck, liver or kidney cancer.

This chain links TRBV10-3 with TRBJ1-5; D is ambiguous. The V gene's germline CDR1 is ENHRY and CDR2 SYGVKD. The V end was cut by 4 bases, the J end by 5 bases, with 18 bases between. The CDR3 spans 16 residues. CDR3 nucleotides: TGTGCCATCAGTGGAGATATTGAGGGTCGGGATCAGCCCCAGCATTTT. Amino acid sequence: CAISGDIEGRDQPQHF.

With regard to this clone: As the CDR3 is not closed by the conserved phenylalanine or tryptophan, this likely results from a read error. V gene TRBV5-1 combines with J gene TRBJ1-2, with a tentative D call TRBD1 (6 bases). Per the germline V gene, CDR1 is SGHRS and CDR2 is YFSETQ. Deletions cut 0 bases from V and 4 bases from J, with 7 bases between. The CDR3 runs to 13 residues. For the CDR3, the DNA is TGCGCCAGCAGCTTGGAGGGGGGCTATGGCTACACCCTC. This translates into CASSLEGGYGYTL.

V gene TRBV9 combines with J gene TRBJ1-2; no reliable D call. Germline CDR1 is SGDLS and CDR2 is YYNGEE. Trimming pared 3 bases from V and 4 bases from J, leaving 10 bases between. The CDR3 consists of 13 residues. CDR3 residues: CASSGGVGYGYTF. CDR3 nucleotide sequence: TGTGCCAGCAGCGGCGGGGTCGGCTATGGCTACACCTTC.

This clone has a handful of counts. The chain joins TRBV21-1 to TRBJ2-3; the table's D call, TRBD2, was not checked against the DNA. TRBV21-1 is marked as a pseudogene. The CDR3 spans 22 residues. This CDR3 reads CASSHNSTRGAYQTLSTDTQYF. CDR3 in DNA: TGTGCCAGCAGCCACAATTCTACGCGGGGGGCATATCAAACCCTTAGCACAGATACGCAGTATTTT.

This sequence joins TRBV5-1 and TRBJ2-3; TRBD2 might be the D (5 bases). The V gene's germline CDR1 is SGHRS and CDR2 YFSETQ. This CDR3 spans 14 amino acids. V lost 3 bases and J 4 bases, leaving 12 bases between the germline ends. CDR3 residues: CASSSTRDADTQYF. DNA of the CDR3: TGCGCCAGCAGCTCTACTAGGGATGCAGATACGCAGTATTTT.

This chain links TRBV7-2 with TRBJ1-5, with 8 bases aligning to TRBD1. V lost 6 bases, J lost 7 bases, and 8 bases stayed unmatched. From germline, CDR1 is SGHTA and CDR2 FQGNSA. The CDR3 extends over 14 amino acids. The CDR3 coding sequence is TGTGCCAGCAGTTCGGACAGGGAGAGGCAGCCCCAGCATTTT. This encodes CASSSDRERQPQHF. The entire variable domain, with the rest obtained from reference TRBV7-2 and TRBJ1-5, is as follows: GAGVSQSPSNKVTEKGKDVELRCDPISGHTALYWYRQSLGQGLEFLIYFQGNSAPDKSGLPSDRFSAERTGGSVSTLTIQRTQQEDSAVYLCASSSDRERQPQHFGDGTRLSIL.

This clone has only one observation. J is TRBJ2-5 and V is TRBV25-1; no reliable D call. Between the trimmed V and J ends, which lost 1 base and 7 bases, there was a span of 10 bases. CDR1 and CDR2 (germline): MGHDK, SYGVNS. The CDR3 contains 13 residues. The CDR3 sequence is CASSESGYWTQYF. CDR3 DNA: TGTGCCAGCAGTGAATCAGGCTATTGGACCCAGTACTTC.

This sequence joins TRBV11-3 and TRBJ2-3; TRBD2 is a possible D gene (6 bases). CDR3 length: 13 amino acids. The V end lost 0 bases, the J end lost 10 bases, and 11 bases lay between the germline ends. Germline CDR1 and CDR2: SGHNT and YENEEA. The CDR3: CASSLELTSPQYF. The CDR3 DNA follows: TGTGCCAGCAGCTTAGAACTAACTAGCCCGCAGTATTTT.

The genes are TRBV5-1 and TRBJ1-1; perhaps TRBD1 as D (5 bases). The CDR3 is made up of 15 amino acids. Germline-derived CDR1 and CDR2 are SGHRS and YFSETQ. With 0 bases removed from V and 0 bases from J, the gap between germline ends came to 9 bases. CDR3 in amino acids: CASSLAGGVNTEAFF. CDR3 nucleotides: TGCGCCAGCAGCTTGGCCGGAGGGGTGAACACTGAAGCTTTCTTT.

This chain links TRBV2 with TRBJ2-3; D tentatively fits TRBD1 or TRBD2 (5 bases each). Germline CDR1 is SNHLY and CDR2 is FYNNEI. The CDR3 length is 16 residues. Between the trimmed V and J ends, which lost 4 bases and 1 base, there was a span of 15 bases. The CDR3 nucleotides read TGTGCCAGCAGTGTTACCGGGACCCCGGGCACAGATACGCAGTATTTT. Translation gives CASSVTGTPGTDTQYF. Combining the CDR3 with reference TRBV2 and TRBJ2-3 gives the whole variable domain EPEVTQTPSHQVTQMGQEVILRCVPISNHLYFYWYRQILGQKVEFLVSFYNNEISEKSEIFDDQFSVERPDGSNFTLKIRSTKLEDSAMYFCASSVTGTPGTDTQYFGPGTRLTVL.

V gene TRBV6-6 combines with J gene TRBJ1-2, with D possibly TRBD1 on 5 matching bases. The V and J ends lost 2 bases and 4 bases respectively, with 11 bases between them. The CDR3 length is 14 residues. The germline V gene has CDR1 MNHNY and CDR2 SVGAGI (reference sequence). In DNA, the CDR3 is TGTGCCAGCAGTTACGCTGGGACGGGCTATGGCTACACCTTC. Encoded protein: CASSYAGTGYGYTF.

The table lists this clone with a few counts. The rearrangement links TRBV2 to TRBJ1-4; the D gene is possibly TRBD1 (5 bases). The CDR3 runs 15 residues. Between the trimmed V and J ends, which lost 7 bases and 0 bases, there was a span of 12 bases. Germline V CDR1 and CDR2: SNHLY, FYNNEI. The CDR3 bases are TGTGCCAGCAAAAGGACAACTGCAACTAATGAAAAACTGTTTTTT. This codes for CASKRTTATNEKLFF.

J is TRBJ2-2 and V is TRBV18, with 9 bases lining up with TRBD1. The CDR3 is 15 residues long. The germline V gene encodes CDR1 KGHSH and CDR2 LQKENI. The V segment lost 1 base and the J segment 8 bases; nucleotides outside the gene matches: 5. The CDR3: CASSPRTGEMGELFF. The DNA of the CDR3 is TGTGCCAGCTCACCACGGACAGGGGAAATGGGGGAGCTGTTTTTT.

CDR3: CASRTGGLTEAFF. CDR3 in DNA: TGTGCCAGCAGAACAGGGGGTCTTACTGAAGCTTTCTTT. The V gene is TRBV28, the J gene TRBJ1-1; 8 bases agree with TRBD1. Germline V gives CDR1 MDHEN, CDR2 SYDVKM. This CDR3 comprises 13 residues. V was pared by 6 bases and J by 5 bases, with 5 bases of the junction left unmatched.

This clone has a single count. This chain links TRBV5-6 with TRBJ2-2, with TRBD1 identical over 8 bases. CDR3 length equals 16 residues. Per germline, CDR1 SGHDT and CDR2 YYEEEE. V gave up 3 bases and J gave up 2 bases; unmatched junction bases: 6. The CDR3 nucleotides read TGTGCCAGCAGCTGGACAGGGCCTATCAACACCGGGGAGCTGTTTTTT. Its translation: CASSWTGPINTGELFF. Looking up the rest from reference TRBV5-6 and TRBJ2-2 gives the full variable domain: DAGVTQSPTHLIKTRGQQVTLRCSPKSGHDTVSWYQQALGQGPQFIFQYYEEEERQRGNFPDRFSGHQFPNYSSELNVNALLLGDSALYLCASSWTGPINTGELFFGEGSRLTVL.

The CDR3 DNA reads as TGTGCCGCTTCGGCGGGAAGGTGGGGTAATGAAAAACTGTTTTTT. This translates into CAASAGRWGNEKLFF. The chain is built from TRBV10-3 and TRBJ1-4, with no clear D. The CDR3 spans 15 residues. V lost 11 bases to trimming and J lost 4 bases, with 20 bases between them. Looked up from germline, CDR1 is ENHRY and CDR2 is SYGVKD.

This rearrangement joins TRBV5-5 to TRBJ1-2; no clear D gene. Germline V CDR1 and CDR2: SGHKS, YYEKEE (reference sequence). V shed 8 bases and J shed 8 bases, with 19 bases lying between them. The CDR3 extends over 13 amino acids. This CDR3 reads CASTWALGGGYTF. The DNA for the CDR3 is TGTGCCAGTACATGGGCCCTAGGAGGAGGCTACACCTTC.

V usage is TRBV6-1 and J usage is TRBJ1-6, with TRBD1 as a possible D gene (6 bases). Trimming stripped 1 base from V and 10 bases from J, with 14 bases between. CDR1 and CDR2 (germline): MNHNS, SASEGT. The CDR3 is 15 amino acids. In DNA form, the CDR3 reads TGTGCCAGCAGTGAAGGGCCCAGGGGAAAGTCACCCCTCCACTTT. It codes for CASSEGPRGKSPLHF.

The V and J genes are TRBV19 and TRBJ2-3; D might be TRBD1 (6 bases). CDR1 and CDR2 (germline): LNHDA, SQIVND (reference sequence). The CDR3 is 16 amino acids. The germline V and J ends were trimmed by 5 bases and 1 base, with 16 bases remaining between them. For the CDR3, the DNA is TGTGCCAGTAGTGCCCTCACAGGGATGGGCACAGATACGCAGTATTTT. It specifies CASSALTGMGTDTQYF.

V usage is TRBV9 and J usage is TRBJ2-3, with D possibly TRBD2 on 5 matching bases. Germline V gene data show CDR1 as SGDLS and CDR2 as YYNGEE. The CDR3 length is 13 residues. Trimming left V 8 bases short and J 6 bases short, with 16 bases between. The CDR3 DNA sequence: TGTGCCAGTTCCCCTCCCGGGATGGATACGCAGTATTTT. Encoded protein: CASSPPGMDTQYF.

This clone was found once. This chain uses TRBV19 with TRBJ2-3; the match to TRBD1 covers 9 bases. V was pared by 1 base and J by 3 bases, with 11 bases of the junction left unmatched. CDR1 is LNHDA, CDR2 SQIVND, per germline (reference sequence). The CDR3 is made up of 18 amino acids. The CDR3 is CASSIVPLGTGITDTQYF. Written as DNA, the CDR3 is TGTGCCAGTAGTATAGTACCCCTCGGGACAGGGATTACAGATACGCAGTATTTT.

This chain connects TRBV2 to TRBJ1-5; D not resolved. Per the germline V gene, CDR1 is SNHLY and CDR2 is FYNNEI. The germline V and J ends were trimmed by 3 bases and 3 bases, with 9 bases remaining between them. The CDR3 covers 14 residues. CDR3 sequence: CASSDGRDNQPQHF. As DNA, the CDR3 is TGTGCCAGCAGTGATGGCAGAGACAATCAGCCCCAGCATTTT.

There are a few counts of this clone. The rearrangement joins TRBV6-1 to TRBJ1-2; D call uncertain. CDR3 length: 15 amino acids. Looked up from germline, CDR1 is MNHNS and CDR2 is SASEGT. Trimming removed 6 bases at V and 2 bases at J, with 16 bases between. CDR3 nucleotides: TGTGCCAGCAGCGAGCGAACACGGACCAACTATGGCTACACCTTC. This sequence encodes CASSERTRTNYGYTF.

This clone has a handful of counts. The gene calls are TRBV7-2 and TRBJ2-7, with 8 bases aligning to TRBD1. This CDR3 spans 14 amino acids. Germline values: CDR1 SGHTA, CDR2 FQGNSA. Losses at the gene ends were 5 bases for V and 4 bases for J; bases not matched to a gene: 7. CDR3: CASSPDRVRYEQYF. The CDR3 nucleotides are TGTGCCAGCAGCCCGGACAGGGTCAGATACGAGCAGTACTTC.

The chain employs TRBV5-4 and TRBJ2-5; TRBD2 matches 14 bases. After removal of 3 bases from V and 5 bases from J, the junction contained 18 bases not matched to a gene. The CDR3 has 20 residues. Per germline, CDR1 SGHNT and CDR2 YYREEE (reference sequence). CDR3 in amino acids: CASSSGPGGWTSGRKETQYF. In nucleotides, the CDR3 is TGTGCCAGCAGCTCGGGCCCAGGGGGGTGGACTAGCGGGAGGAAGGAGACCCAGTACTTC.

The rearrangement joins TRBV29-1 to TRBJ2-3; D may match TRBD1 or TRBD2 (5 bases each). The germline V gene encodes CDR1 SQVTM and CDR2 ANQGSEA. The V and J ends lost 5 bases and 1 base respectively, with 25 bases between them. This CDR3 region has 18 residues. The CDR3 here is CSVSSPAGSGRGTDTQYF. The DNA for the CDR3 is TGCAGCGTTTCATCCCCGGCAGGGAGTGGGCGAGGCACAGATACGCAGTATTTT.

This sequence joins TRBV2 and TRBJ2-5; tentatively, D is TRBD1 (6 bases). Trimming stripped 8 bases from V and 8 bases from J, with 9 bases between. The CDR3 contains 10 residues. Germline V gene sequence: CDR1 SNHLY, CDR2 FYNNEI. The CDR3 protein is CASGGNTQYF. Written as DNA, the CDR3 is TGTGCCAGCGGGGGCAATACCCAGTACTTC.